The clone carrying this T cell receptor beta chain appeared a few times. CDR3 length equals 13 residues. Trimming removed 6 bases from V and 7 bases from J; junction bases left unmatched: 2. With a J-beta primer mix and a sample-barcoded 5' primer, a second PCR ran about 6 to 11 cycles. A single record per CDR3 protein comes from TCRdb applying MiXCR to the 5' RACE reads. The table has about 800,000 distinct CDR3 sequences, 25% seen once. For every donor, a draw yielded 8.5 to 10 milliliters of peripheral blood. The sample originates from a study of blood T cells in healthy people across ages. These data also formed part of another study, on T cells of mothers and their children. That report adds: Unrelated mother-child pairs always had slightly, but never significantly, lower normalized overlap than related pairs.

The specimen sequenced was blood. The clonotype was recovered from a boy aged 5-17 years in good health. This chain connects TRBV12-3 or TRBV12-4 to TRBJ1-4; 10 bases match TRBD1. The CDR3 DNA reads as TGTGCCAGCAGGACAGGGGGCCTTGAAAAACTGTTTTTT. Its protein product is CASRTGGLEKLFF.